A selection of T cell receptor beta chains follows, all from one sample in a study of cytomegalovirus exposure and HLA in healthy donors. Clones were read by immunoSEQ multiplex PCR, and TCRdb kept only the in-frame ones, dropping some. Recorded for this sample: 75,000 to 95,000 clones. The sample comprised PBMCs. The receptors were gathered from a woman aged 60 to 75 in good health and CMV-seronegative. The CDR3 runs from the conserved cysteine through the conserved F or W. A D gene is named only where the DNA matches it firmly.

d_gene: .; v_gene: TRBV2; j_gene: TRBJ1-1; CDR3nt: TGTGCCAGCAGCTTTACAGGGTGGGGCACTGAAGCTTTCTTT; CDR3aa: CASSFTGWGTEAFF
d_gene: .; v_gene: TRBV19; j_gene: TRBJ2-7; CDR3nt: TGTGCCAGTAGTCCCCATCAATACGAGCAGTACTTC; CDR3aa: CASSPHQYEQYF
d_gene: .; v_gene: TRBV14; j_gene: TRBJ1-2; CDR3nt: TGTGCCAGCAGCCAAGTTTACACAGGGAATAACTATGGCTACACCTTC; CDR3aa: CASSQVYTGNNYGYTF
d_gene: TRBD1; v_gene: TRBV10-3; j_gene: TRBJ2-3; CDR3nt: TGTGCCACCCGGACAGGGATCACAGATACGCAGTATTTT; CDR3aa: CATRTGITDTQYF
d_gene: TRBD1; v_gene: TRBV6-5; j_gene: TRBJ2-7; CDR3nt: TGTGCCAGCAGCCTAGCCGGGACAGGGATTTACGAGCAGTACTTC; CDR3aa: CASSLAGTGIYEQYF
d_gene: .; v_gene: TRBV10-3; j_gene: TRBJ1-3; CDR3nt: TGTGCCATCCATGAGCAAAACACCATATATTTT; CDR3aa: CAIHEQNTIYF
d_gene: .; v_gene: TRBV2; j_gene: TRBJ2-5; CDR3nt: TGTGCCAGCACAGCACGACAGCAGGTAGAGACCCAGTACTTC; CDR3aa: CASTARQQVETQYF
d_gene: TRBD2; v_gene: TRBV5-1; j_gene: TRBJ2-7; CDR3nt: TGCGCCAGCAGCTTGAAAGCGGGAGGGCCCGAGCAGTACTTC; CDR3aa: CASSLKAGGPEQYF
d_gene: TRBD2; v_gene: TRBV29-1; j_gene: TRBJ2-2; CDR3nt: TGCAGCGTTCTTACTAGCGGGAGGTTCACCGGGGAGCTGTTTTTT; CDR3aa: CSVLTSGRFTGELFF
d_gene: .; v_gene: TRBV6-6; j_gene: TRBJ1-4; CDR3nt: TGTGCCAGCAGTTGGGGGGGTTTTCGGGAAAAACTGTTTTTT; CDR3aa: CASSWGGFREKLFF
d_gene: TRBD1; v_gene: TRBV7-2; j_gene: TRBJ1-2; CDR3nt: TGTGCCAGCAGCTTAGAGGCGACAGGGGCTGCTGGCTACACCTTC; CDR3aa: CASSLEATGAAGYTF
d_gene: TRBD2; v_gene: TRBV11-2; j_gene: TRBJ2-7; CDR3nt: TGTGCCAGCAGCTCCCAGGGGACTAGCTGGGGAGAGCAGTACTTC; CDR3aa: CASSSQGTSWGEQYF
d_gene: TRBD1; v_gene: TRBV5-4; j_gene: TRBJ1-2; CDR3nt: TGTGCCAGCAATACCGACAGGGGGAAGTATGGCTACACCTTC; CDR3aa: CASNTDRGKYGYTF
d_gene: TRBD2; v_gene: TRBV5-1; j_gene: TRBJ2-5; CDR3nt: TGCGCCAGCAGCTGGGAAACGAGCGGGAGCGGAGAGACCCAGTACTTC; CDR3aa: CASSWETSGSGETQYF
d_gene: .; v_gene: TRBV2; j_gene: TRBJ1-6; CDR3nt: TGTGCCAGCAGCGCGGTAGAAAGAAATTCACCCCTCCACTTT; CDR3aa: CASSAVERNSPLHF
d_gene: .; v_gene: TRBV29-1; j_gene: TRBJ1-3; CDR3nt: TGCAGCGTTGAGAGCTCTGGAAACACCATATATTTT; CDR3aa: CSVESSGNTIYF
d_gene: .; v_gene: TRBV4-1; j_gene: TRBJ2-1; CDR3nt: TGCGCCAGCAGCCAAGGGCACAATGAGCAGTTCTTC; CDR3aa: CASSQGHNEQFF
d_gene: .; v_gene: TRBV25-1; j_gene: TRBJ1-1; CDR3nt: TGTGCCAGCAGTGAATCGGGGGGGATCGGCACTGAAGCTTTCTTT; CDR3aa: CASSESGGIGTEAFF
d_gene: TRBD1; v_gene: TRBV28; j_gene: TRBJ2-7; CDR3nt: TGTGCCAGCAGTTTTACACAGGGGGCTTACGAGCAGTACTTC; CDR3aa: CASSFTQGAYEQYF
d_gene: TRBD2; v_gene: TRBV7-2; j_gene: TRBJ2-1; CDR3nt: TGTGCCAGCAGCTTATTAGCGGGAGGGTCCTACAATGAGCAGTTCTTC; CDR3aa: CASSLLAGGSYNEQFF
d_gene: TRBD1; v_gene: TRBV30; j_gene: TRBJ1-1; CDR3nt: TGTGCCTGGACCGTCGGACAGGGGAACACTGAAGCTTTCTTT; CDR3aa: CAWTVGQGNTEAFF
d_gene: .; v_gene: TRBV7-9; j_gene: TRBJ1-5; CDR3nt: TGTGCCAGCAGCTTAGTCAGGGGCAATCAGCCCCAGCATTTT; CDR3aa: CASSLVRGNQPQHF
d_gene: .; v_gene: TRBV27; j_gene: TRBJ2-7; CDR3nt: TGTGCCAGCAGTGGTACTGGCTACGAGCAGTACTTC; CDR3aa: CASSGTGYEQYF
d_gene: TRBD2; v_gene: TRBV5-8; j_gene: TRBJ2-3; CDR3nt: TGTGCCAGCAGCTTGGGCGGGAGGGCAACCATCACAGATACGCAGTATTTT; CDR3aa: CASSLGGRATITDTQYF
d_gene: .; v_gene: TRBV5-4; j_gene: TRBJ2-1; CDR3nt: TGTGCCAGCAGCTTGATAGAGGGCGAGCAGTTCTTC; CDR3aa: CASSLIEGEQFF
d_gene: TRBD2; v_gene: TRBV2; j_gene: TRBJ2-1; CDR3nt: TGTGCCAGCACCGGGACTAGCCCTACGAATGAGCAGTTCTTC; CDR3aa: CASTGTSPTNEQFF
d_gene: .; v_gene: TRBV18; j_gene: TRBJ2-5; CDR3nt: TGTGCCAGCTCACCAAGTGTAAACAGAAAAGAGACCCAGTACTTC; CDR3aa: CASSPSVNRKETQYF
d_gene: TRBD1; v_gene: TRBV11-3; j_gene: TRBJ2-3; CDR3nt: TGTGCCAGCAGCCAAGGACAGGGCGGCACAGATACGCAGTATTTT; CDR3aa: CASSQGQGGTDTQYF
d_gene: .; v_gene: TRBV6-5; j_gene: TRBJ2-1; CDR3nt: TGTGCCAGTGGCGCGGAGTCCTACAATGAGCAGTTCTTC; CDR3aa: CASGAESYNEQFF
d_gene: .; v_gene: TRBV6-5; j_gene: TRBJ2-1; CDR3nt: TGTGCCAGCACTCCAGGGGGGTCCTACAATGAGCAGTTCTTC; CDR3aa: CASTPGGSYNEQFF
d_gene: TRBD1; v_gene: TRBV10-3; j_gene: TRBJ2-5; CDR3nt: TGTGCCATCAGTACCGGGACAGGGGCCGAGACCCAGTACTTC; CDR3aa: CAISTGTGAETQYF
d_gene: .; v_gene: TRBV28; j_gene: TRBJ2-1; CDR3nt: TGTGCCAGCAGTCCCAGGGTTTATGAGCAGTTCTTC; CDR3aa: CASSPRVYEQFF
d_gene: TRBD2; v_gene: TRBV5-1; j_gene: TRBJ2-3; CDR3nt: TGCGCCAGCAGCTTGGCCCAGCGGGAAACGCAGTATTTT; CDR3aa: CASSLAQRETQYF
d_gene: TRBD2; v_gene: TRBV7-2; j_gene: TRBJ2-7; CDR3nt: TGTGCCAGCACCCCCTCCCAACTACTAGCGGGACACGAGCAGTACTTC; CDR3aa: CASTPSQLLAGHEQYF
d_gene: TRBD1; v_gene: TRBV28; j_gene: TRBJ1-2; CDR3nt: TGTGCCAGCAGCCCAGGGGACAGGTCTAACTATGGCTACACCTTC; CDR3aa: CASSPGDRSNYGYTF
d_gene: .; v_gene: TRBV27; j_gene: TRBJ2-7; CDR3nt: TGTGCCAGCAGTTTCGACAGCCCCTACGAGCAGTACTTC; CDR3aa: CASSFDSPYEQYF
d_gene: .; v_gene: TRBV29-1; j_gene: TRBJ2-7; CDR3nt: TGCAGCACCCAAGCCCAGGGCGGCTACGAGCAGTACTTC; CDR3aa: CSTQAQGGYEQYF
d_gene: TRBD2; v_gene: TRBV2; j_gene: TRBJ2-1; CDR3nt: TGTGCCAGCCTAGCGGGATCGTACAATGAGCAGTTCTTC; CDR3aa: CASLAGSYNEQFF
d_gene: TRBD1; v_gene: TRBV27; j_gene: TRBJ2-6; CDR3nt: TGTGCCAGCAGTCACACAGGGGTCGGGGCCAACGTCCTGACTTTC; CDR3aa: CASSHTGVGANVLTF
d_gene: .; v_gene: TRBV30; j_gene: TRBJ1-5; CDR3nt: TGTGCCTGGAGTAGGAGTGGGAATCAGCCCCAGCATTTT; CDR3aa: CAWSRSGNQPQHF
d_gene: TRBD2; v_gene: TRBV5-4; j_gene: TRBJ2-1; CDR3nt: TGTGCCAGCAGCGACGGGAGGGCCGAGAATGAGCAGTTCTTC; CDR3aa: CASSDGRAENEQFF
d_gene: .; v_gene: TRBV7-3; j_gene: TRBJ2-3; CDR3nt: TGTGCCAGCAGCTGGAGGGGCACAGATACGCAGTATTTT; CDR3aa: CASSWRGTDTQYF
d_gene: TRBD2; v_gene: TRBV29-1; j_gene: TRBJ2-3; CDR3nt: TGCAGCGTTGAAAGCGTAAGGGCTAGCGGCTACACAGATACGCAGTATTTT; CDR3aa: CSVESVRASGYTDTQYF
d_gene: .; v_gene: TRBV19; j_gene: TRBJ2-7; CDR3nt: TGTGCCAGTAGTACCCCGAACTACGAGCAGTACTTC; CDR3aa: CASSTPNYEQYF
d_gene: TRBD1; v_gene: TRBV6-1; j_gene: TRBJ1-1; CDR3nt: TGTGCCAGCAGTGTAGACAGGGCTGAAGCTTTCTTT; CDR3aa: CASSVDRAEAFF
d_gene: .; v_gene: TRBV19; j_gene: TRBJ1-1; CDR3nt: TGTGCCAGTAGACCCGACAGCGTGAACACTGAAGCTTTCTTT; CDR3aa: CASRPDSVNTEAFF
d_gene: .; v_gene: TRBV2; j_gene: TRBJ2-5; CDR3nt: TGTGCCAGCAGTTCTGACAGGCGACAAGAGACCCAGTACTTC; CDR3aa: CASSSDRRQETQYF
d_gene: .; v_gene: TRBV4-1; j_gene: TRBJ2-7; CDR3nt: TGCGCCAGCAGCCAAGGGCAGGGCGCCCCTTACGAGCAGTACTTC; CDR3aa: CASSQGQGAPYEQYF
d_gene: .; v_gene: TRBV10-3; j_gene: TRBJ1-4; CDR3nt: TGTGCCATCAGTGACAGGCCCGGTGAAAAACTGTTTTTT; CDR3aa: CAISDRPGEKLFF
d_gene: TRBD1; v_gene: TRBV28; j_gene: TRBJ1-1; CDR3nt: TGTGCCAGCAGGACGGGTACCCAAGGACAGGGCGAGGCTTTCTTT; CDR3aa: CASRTGTQGQGEAFF
d_gene: TRBD1; v_gene: TRBV5-4; j_gene: TRBJ2-3; CDR3nt: TGTGCCAGCAGCTTACGGACCGGACAGGGCGATACGCAGTATTTT; CDR3aa: CASSLRTGQGDTQYF
d_gene: .; v_gene: TRBV11-3; j_gene: TRBJ1-4; CDR3nt: TGTGCCAGCAGCTTAGGGGGGCGGGAGGATGAAAAACTGTTTTTT; CDR3aa: CASSLGGREDEKLFF